Listed below are T cell receptor beta chains from one sample, sequenced in a study of STAT5B mutations in CD4+ large granular lymphocyte leukemia. The assay was immunoSEQ multiplex PCR, and TCRdb's table has in-frame clones only and misses some. The sample yields roughly 48,000 clones, around 70% seen once. Sequencing was performed on CD4+ T cells from blood buffy coats. Source of these receptors: a human donor in good health. The CDR3 runs from the conserved cysteine through the conserved F or W. Fields, in order: CDR3 DNA, CDR3 protein, D gene, clone size, J gene, V gene. The D gene is left open where the match is weak. Size values are once, few and many counts, or a class for expanded clones, and some rows have none.

TGTGCCAGCAGGACGGATGTAGCGGGCACTTACGAGCAGTACTTC	CASRTDVAGTYEQYF	TRBD2	few	TRBJ2-7	TRBV2
TGTGCCAGCAGTTTATCGCTTCCCGGGGCCAACGTCCTGACTTTC	CASSLSLPGANVLTF	.	.	TRBJ2-6	TRBV28
TGTGCCAGCTCACCACCGGGACAGGGGAACACCATATATTTT	CASSPPGQGNTIYF	TRBD1	.	TRBJ1-3	TRBV18
TGTGCCAGCAGTTACTTTACCGGGACAGGGACCGGGGAGCTGTTTTTT	CASSYFTGTGTGELFF	TRBD1	.	TRBJ2-2	TRBV6-5
TGTGCCAGCAGTTACGGCGGGGGGAGCGGGTATGAGCAGTTCTTC	CASSYGGGSGYEQFF	TRBD2	.	TRBJ2-1	TRBV6-6
TGTGCCAGTAGTACCCGGACAGGTTTTAACTATGGCTACACCTTC	CASSTRTGFNYGYTF	TRBD1	.	TRBJ1-2	TRBV19
TGTGCCAGCAGTTACCCAGGTTTCGAAAAACTGTTTTTT	CASSYPGFEKLFF	.	.	TRBJ1-4	TRBV6-6
TGTGCCAGCGGGTTAACACGCACAGATACGCAGTATTTT	CASGLTRTDTQYF	.	.	TRBJ2-3	TRBV2
TGTGCCAGCAGCCCAGGAATTTTGGCAGGGAGCCTTCAGTACTTC	CASSPGILAGSLQYF	.	few	TRBJ2-4	TRBV13
TGTGCCAGCAGCCCCAGGGTAATTAATTCACCCCTCCACTTT	CASSPRVINSPLHF	.	few	TRBJ1-6	TRBV7-6
TGTGCCAGCAGCGTAGGTGCCGAGCAAGAGACCCAGTACTTC	CASSVGAEQETQYF	.	.	TRBJ2-5	TRBV9
TGTGCCAGCAGCTTAGTTCCGGGAACCGGGGAGCTGTTTTTT	CASSLVPGTGELFF	.	.	TRBJ2-2	TRBV7-9
TGTGCCAGCAGCCAGGGAGCGGGGGCTAGCACAGATACGCAGTATTTT	CASSQGAGASTDTQYF	TRBD2	.	TRBJ2-3	TRBV4-2
TGTGCCAGCAGTGAGACAGGCGGAATGTCTGAAGCTTTCTTT	CASSETGGMSEAFF	.	few	TRBJ1-1	TRBV2
TGTGCCAGCAGCTTAGTGGTGGTCCCTCGGGCTGGCACAGATACGCAGTATTTT	CASSLVVVPRAGTDTQYF	.	.	TRBJ2-3	TRBV7-9
TGTGCCAGCAGCCTGGACAGGGTGGCCTATGGCTACACCTTC	CASSLDRVAYGYTF	TRBD1	.	TRBJ1-2	TRBV6-5
TGCGCCAGCAAATCGTGGGGGTCAACTAATGAAAAACTGTTTTTT	CASKSWGSTNEKLFF	.	.	TRBJ1-4	TRBV5-1
TGCAGCGTTGAGAGGACTAGCCTAGGGGATACGCAGTATTTT	CSVERTSLGDTQYF	TRBD2	.	TRBJ2-3	TRBV29-1
TGTGCCAGCAGCCAAGACGACAGGGCTAGCAATCGGCCCCAGCATTTT	CASSQDDRASNRPQHF	TRBD1	.	TRBJ1-5	TRBV4-2
TGTGCCAGCAGTCCCAACAGGGGGTTAAATGAAAAACTGTTTTTT	CASSPNRGLNEKLFF	TRBD1	.	TRBJ1-4	TRBV28
TGTGCCAGCAGCGGAGGGAATTTCTATGGCTACACCTTC	CASSGGNFYGYTF	.	.	TRBJ1-2	TRBV5-6
TGTGCCAGCAGCCAAGGAGCTAGCGGGGGGACCAAACAGTTCTTC	CASSQGASGGTKQFF	TRBD2	.	TRBJ2-1	TRBV11-2
TGCGCCAGCAGCTTGGCCCCGCGGGGACAAGAGACCCAGTACTTC	CASSLAPRGQETQYF	.	.	TRBJ2-5	TRBV5-1
TGTGCCAGCAGCTTAGGCGGGGGCCCTTCCTACAATGAGCAGTTCTTC	CASSLGGGPSYNEQFF	.	.	TRBJ2-1	TRBV7-3
TGTGCCAGTAGTATAGTCGGTACTAGCGGGGCCTACTTCACGCAGTATTTT	CASSIVGTSGAYFTQYF	TRBD2	.	TRBJ2-3	TRBV19
TGTGCCAGCTCACCAGGGACCGCGGGTGGGACCCAGTACTTC	CASSPGTAGGTQYF	.	.	TRBJ2-5	TRBV18
TGTGCCAGCAGTGAGTTAAACACTGAAGCTTTCTTT	CASSELNTEAFF	.	few	TRBJ1-1	TRBV2
TGTGCCAGCACGTCCGGGACAGGGGAATACGAGCAGTACTTC	CASTSGTGEYEQYF	TRBD1	.	TRBJ2-7	TRBV2
TGTGCCAGCAGCTTGGCCGCGGGGGCTGAGACTGAAGCTTTCTTT	CASSLAAGAETEAFF	.	.	TRBJ1-1	TRBV5-4
TGTGCCAGCAGCTTATGGAATACTGAAGCTTTCTTT	CASSLWNTEAFF	.	.	TRBJ1-1	TRBV7-9
TGTGCCAGCAGCTCAAATGGTCTGTGGGTCTTC	CASSSNGLWVF	.	.	TRBJ2-1	TRBV7-6
TGTGCCAGCTCACCAAGGGAGGGGGACAGCTCACCCCTCCACTTT	CASSPREGDSSPLHF	TRBD1	few	TRBJ1-6	TRBV18
TGCGCCAGCAGCTTGGACAGCCTACACACAGATACGCAGTATTTT	CASSLDSLHTDTQYF	.	.	TRBJ2-3	TRBV5-1
TGTGCCAGCAGTGGGGCGGGAGGAGGAACCGGGGAGCTGTTTTTT	CASSGAGGGTGELFF	TRBD2	once	TRBJ2-2	TRBV2
TGTGCCAGCAGCTTCAAACCGGGACAGGGGGGCACTGAAGCTTTCTTT	CASSFKPGQGGTEAFF	TRBD1	.	TRBJ1-1	TRBV7-6
TGTGCCAGCACCAAAGAGGGGAGCCCTAGGTACGAGCAGTACTTC	CASTKEGSPRYEQYF	.	few	TRBJ2-7	TRBV2
TGTGCCACCGGGACAGGGGTTAGCAATCAGCCCCAGCATTTT	CATGTGVSNQPQHF	TRBD1	.	TRBJ1-5	TRBV10-3